The T cell receptor beta chain under discussion was sequenced for a study of T-cell memory formation after mild COVID-19 (dated by TCRdb to about 2021). Regarding the study in general: TCR sequence clusters from the two donors were largely donor specific. Two young, previously healthy adult volunteers made up the cohort, one male and one female. T-cell clones expanding and contracting after mild COVID-19 in a couple of donors were tracked by longitudinal TCRalpha and TCRbeta repertoire sequencing.

The sample was run on an Illumina NovaSeq 6000. cDNA libraries for TCRalpha and TCRbeta were prepared by 5'RACE using constant-segment primers, with sample barcodes and unique molecular identifiers added. Trizol reagent was used to extract RNA from every sample. Amplification of the libraries took two PCR steps, and the second step added a second sample barcode plus Illumina TruSeq adapters. Libraries were sequenced on an Illumina NovaSeq with 2 x 150 bp paired-end reads. The source study handled its data this way. Reads were demultiplexed and collapsed into UMI-guided consensus sequences with migec v1.2.7. Using mixcr v2.1.11, UMI consensuses were aligned to TRA and TRB V and J templates and then assembled into clonotypes. A clonotype was counted as expanded or contracted only when both edgeR and NoisET called the clonotype significant, with the noise models trained on biological replicates. edgeR calls used a false discovery rate-adjusted p below 0.01 and a log2 fold-change threshold of 1. As an exploratory analysis of dynamics, PCA with hierarchical clustering was applied to max-normalized trajectories of the 1000 most abundant clonotypes. The CD4 or CD8 phenotype of responding clones was assigned using the separately sequenced CD4+ and CD8+ repertoires. The public sequencing data were trimmed at Q25 with fastp and processed into clonotypes with MiXCR by TCRdb, which kept only in-frame beta chains. Duplicate CDR3 protein sequences are folded into a single record with the most common DNA and genes. The V and J calls follow TCRdb's processing rather than the paper's. The sample profile shows about 57,000 distinct CDR3 sequences; 10% to 15% of them were found once. The ten largest account for under 30% of the sample.

The count of this clonotype is one. Its antigen remains unidentified. Base qualities are not recorded, but no much larger clone differs from it by a single base. A single read constitutes weak evidence. Ficoll-Paque density gradient centrifugation was used to isolate PBMCs. Broad study findings and their caveats: Some responding clones were detected in pre-infection memory, suggesting pre-existing cross-reactive memory T cells joined the SARS-CoV-2 response. Clones that contracted from day 15 to 85 showed balanced CD4/CD8 phenotypes, whereas a second wave of clones that expanded from day 15 to 37 leaned towards CD4+. The study covered only a couple of mild cases, and larger cohorts including severe cases with pre-infection samples were considered necessary. Whether the second-wave clones peaking on day 37 were SARS-CoV-2 specific was not confirmed. Contracting CD4+ clones were located mainly in the CM and EM memory subsets, whereas CD8+ clones were found to be enriched in EMRA.

From the cysteine up to the phenylalanine, the CDR3 has a length of 13 residues. Here the CDR3 DNA is all that survives: 39 bases in frame from base 1. Trimming costs V 3 bases and J 5 bases, and their ends lie 10 bases apart. The specimen sequenced was PBMCs or a T cell subset sorted from them (not recorded which). The clonotype was recovered from a man aged 18 to 30 who had mild COVID-19 (a few samples of this study predate the infection). The sample titles of this study are shuffled in the database, so cell type and time point are left out; the donor was told from shared clones. The rearrangement combines TRBV12-3 or TRBV12-4 with TRBJ1-1; the D gene is unclear. The CDR3 is CASSLASGTEAFF. The nucleotide sequence reads as follows: TGTGCCAGCAGTTTGGCCTCGGGGACTGAAGCTTTCTTT.